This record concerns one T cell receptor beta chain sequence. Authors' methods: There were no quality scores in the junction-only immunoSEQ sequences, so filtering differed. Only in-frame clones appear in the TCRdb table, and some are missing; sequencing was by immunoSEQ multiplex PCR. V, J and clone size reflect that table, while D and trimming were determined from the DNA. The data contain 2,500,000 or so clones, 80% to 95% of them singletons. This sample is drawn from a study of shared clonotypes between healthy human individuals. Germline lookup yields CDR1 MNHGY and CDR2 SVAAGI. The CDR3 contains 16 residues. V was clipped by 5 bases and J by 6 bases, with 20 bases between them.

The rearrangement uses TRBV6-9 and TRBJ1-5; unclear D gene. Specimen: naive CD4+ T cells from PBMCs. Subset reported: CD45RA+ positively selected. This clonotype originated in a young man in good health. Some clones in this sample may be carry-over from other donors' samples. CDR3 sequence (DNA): TGTGCCAGCAGTCCCTCTTGCGCGGAGAGAGGTCAGCCCCAGCATTTT. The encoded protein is CASSPSCAERGQPQHF.